Listed below are T cell receptor beta chains from one sample, sequenced in a study of shared clonotypes between healthy human individuals. Here immunoSEQ multiplex PCR was the method, and the copy in TCRdb shows in-frame clones only, minus some. The table lists about 2 million clones, about 95% of them singletons. The sample was naive CD8+ T cells sorted from blood. The source of these receptors is a man younger than 30 in good health. Each CDR3 is given with its conserved first and last residue. D genes are given only for firm matches. For some rows the clone size is stated as once, few or many, or as a class when expanded; others skip it.

V: TRBV28
J: TRBJ2-5
size: NA
D: TRBD2
DNA: TGTGCCAGCAGTTCCGGTAGCGGGCGGGAGACCCAGTACTTC
CDR3: CASSSGSGRETQYF

V: TRBV27
J: TRBJ2-5
size: NA
D: NA
DNA: TGTGCCAGCAGTTCAGGGGGGTTGGGGGAGACCCAGTACTTC
CDR3: CASSSGGLGETQYF

V: TRBV7-8
J: TRBJ2-5
size: NA
D: TRBD2
DNA: TGTGCCAGCAGCCTTCTAGCGGGGCGTGAGACCCAGTACTTC
CDR3: CASSLLAGRETQYF

V: TRBV4-1
J: TRBJ2-7
size: NA
D: NA
DNA: TGCGCCAGCAGCCATGGAATCTTCTACGAGCAGTACTTC
CDR3: CASSHGIFYEQYF

V: TRBV11-2
J: TRBJ2-3
size: once
D: TRBD1
DNA: TGTGCCAGCAGCTTGGGGACAGGGGCCGGTACGCAGTATTTT
CDR3: CASSLGTGAGTQYF

V: TRBV28
J: TRBJ2-7
size: NA
D: TRBD1
DNA: TGTGCCAGCAGTTGGGACAGGGGAGGCGACGAGCAGTACTTC
CDR3: CASSWDRGGDEQYF

V: TRBV2
J: TRBJ1-2
size: NA
D: NA
DNA: TGTGCCAGCAGTGAAAGACCGGACCACTATGGCTACACCTTC
CDR3: CASSERPDHYGYTF

V: TRBV27
J: TRBJ1-2
size: NA
D: TRBD1
DNA: TGTGCCAGCAGTCCCGGGACAGGAAAGGTTGGCTACACCTTC
CDR3: CASSPGTGKVGYTF

V: TRBV4-3
J: TRBJ2-7
size: NA
D: NA
DNA: TGCGCCAGCAGCCAAGAGAGTAGAAGTGCCTACGAGCAGTACTTC
CDR3: CASSQESRSAYEQYF

V: TRBV7-9
J: TRBJ1-4
size: once
D: TRBD1
DNA: TGTGCCAGCAGCCTAGACAGGGTTACTGAAAAACTGTTTTTT
CDR3: CASSLDRVTEKLFF

V: TRBV27
J: TRBJ2-4
size: NA
D: TRBD1
DNA: TGTGCCAGCAGAATTGGGACAGGGGCGGTCATTCAGTACTTC
CDR3: CASRIGTGAVIQYF

V: TRBV27
J: TRBJ2-7
size: NA
D: TRBD2
DNA: TGTGCCAGCAGTTTAGCGGGAGAGCACTACGAGCAGTACTTC
CDR3: CASSLAGEHYEQYF

V: TRBV6-5
J: TRBJ2-1
size: once
D: NA
DNA: TGTGCCAGCAGTTACTCGCTCTACAATGAGCAGTTCTTC
CDR3: CASSYSLYNEQFF

V: TRBV28
J: TRBJ2-7
size: NA
D: NA
DNA: TGTGCCAGCAGCCTGGGCCAAACCTACGAGCAGTACTTC
CDR3: CASSLGQTYEQYF

V: TRBV28
J: TRBJ1-1
size: NA
D: NA
DNA: TGTGCCAGCAGTTGGTATTTTAGGGAGATAAACACTGAAGCTTTCTTT
CDR3: CASSWYFREINTEAFF

V: TRBV19
J: TRBJ1-1
size: NA
D: NA
DNA: TGTGCCAGTAGAGACCAGAACACTGAAGCTTTCTTT
CDR3: CASRDQNTEAFF